This T cell receptor (beta chain) was captured by sequencing in a study of Ad26.COV2.S vaccination and SARS-CoV-2 variants. Study outcomes and limitations: From the TCR breadth and depth analyses, total T cell responses may have been underestimated. Placebo recipients had lower spike-specific TCR breadth than vaccine recipients. Vaccine and placebo recipients had similar non-spike TCR breadth. In vaccinated individuals, spike-specific CD8+ and CD4+ T cell responses reportedly displayed substantial breadth.

From germline, CDR1 is SQVTM and CDR2 ANQGSEA. Germline trimming cut 0 bases from V and 7 bases from J; bases unmatched to any gene: 9. The CDR3 extends over 16 amino acids. The protocol was immunoSEQ multiplex PCR, while the TCRdb copy is restricted to in-frame clones and leaves out a portion. The top ten hold 5.5% to 6% of the sample, which has 150,000 to 200,000 clones, around 90% seen once. Comment on this clone: Its antigen remains unknown.

The sample was peripheral blood, taken after recovery from COVID-19. The chain uses TRBV29-1 and TRBJ2-2, with 9 bases fitting TRBD2. The clonotype originates from a human donor who had recovered from COVID-19. CDR3 in DNA: TGCAGCGTTGAAGATCCCGTAGCGGGAGACCACGGGGAGCTGTTTTTT. It specifies CSVEDPVAGDHGELFF.